This T cell receptor beta chain was found in a study of technical replicates of blood from several donors. The data were produced by immunoSEQ multiplex PCR, yet TCRdb's version contains in-frame clones alone and is incomplete. The sample comprises approximately 12,000 clones, approximately 86% of which are singletons, and over 9.5% rests with the top ten. Deletions cut 5 bases from V and 0 bases from J, with 11 bases between. This CDR3 region has 15 residues. Germline V gene data show CDR1 as LNHDA and CDR2 as SQIVND (reference sequence). The sample comprised PBMCs. The genes are TRBV19 and TRBJ1-5, with a possible D match to TRBD1 (5 bases). This receptor was obtained from a human donor in good health. The CDR3 nucleotides read TGTGCCAGTAGTGCCCAGGGTTATAGCAATCAGCCCCAGCATTTT. It encodes CASSAQGYSNQPQHF.